This T cell receptor (beta chain) emerged from a study of identical twins. TCRdb re-called the 5' RACE reads with MiXCR, one entry per CDR3 protein. Of 690,000 or so distinct CDR3 sequences listed, 8.6% are singletons. The germline V gene encodes CDR1 MNHNS and CDR2 SASEGT. The germline V and J ends were trimmed by 6 bases and 0 bases, with 10 bases remaining between them. The CDR3 has 14 amino acids. This sample was also put to use in a study of yellow fever vaccine responses in identical twins.

Sequenced sample: PBMCs. The chain has TRBV6-1 and TRBJ2-3; no firm D call. The clonotype was recovered from a woman under 30 in good health. CDR3 DNA sequence: TGTGCCAGCAGGCTGGGCCTGAGCACAGATACGCAGTATTTT. This gives the protein CASRLGLSTDTQYF.